A single sample gave rise to the 27 T cell receptor beta chains below, sequenced in a study of T cells in localized non-small cell lung cancer. Assay: immunoSEQ multiplex PCR; the TCRdb copy retains only in-frame clones and omits some. This table has roughly 26,000 clones, more than 85% appearing once. Sequenced here: peripheral blood, sampled before any cancer treatment. The receptors originated from a female donor aged 60 or older with stage II squamous cell lung carcinoma.

The J gene is TRBJ2-1, the V gene TRBV27, with D possibly TRBD1 on 6 matching bases. The V gene lost 4 bases and the J gene lost 0 bases, with 19 bases spanning the gap. The CDR3 loop spans 18 amino acids. The germline V gene has CDR1 MNHEY and CDR2 SMNVEV (reference sequence). The CDR3 is CASSWERTEDSSYNEQFF. Written as DNA, the CDR3 is TGTGCCAGCAGTTGGGAACGGACAGAGGATAGCTCCTACAATGAGCAGTTCTTC.

The chain links TRBV4-1 to TRBJ2-1, with a possible D match to TRBD2 (6 bases). CDR1 and CDR2 (germline): MGHRA, YSYEKL. V was shortened by 0 bases and J by 7 bases, with 16 bases between the two germline ends. The CDR3 covers 16 residues. The CDR3: CASSQDELRGENEQFF. The CDR3 nucleotides read TGCGCCAGCAGCCAAGATGAATTGCGGGGTGAAAATGAGCAGTTCTTC.

As regards this clone: Different DNA sequences within this sample yield the same CDR3. The V gene is TRBV27, the J gene TRBJ1-1, with 9 bases that match TRBD1. J was trimmed by 4 bases and V by 6 bases; bases with no gene match: 3. The CDR3 extends over 13 amino acids. Germline assignment: CDR1 MNHEY and CDR2 SMNVEV (reference sequence). The CDR3 loop is CASRTQGATEAFF. The CDR3 nucleotides read TGTGCCAGCAGGACACAGGGGGCCACTGAAGCTTTCTTT.

Details on this clone: This sample includes further DNA sequences coding for the same CDR3. This sequence joins TRBV12-5 and TRBJ2-3; TRBD2 matches 7 bases. V was pared by 2 bases and J by 6 bases, with 8 bases of the junction left unmatched. This CDR3 is 15 amino acids long. Germline V gene lookup returns CDR1 LGHNT and CDR2 FRNRAP. The CDR3 sequence: CASGLYAREGDTQYF. For the CDR3, the DNA is TGTGCTAGTGGTTTGTATGCTAGGGAGGGGGATACGCAGTATTTT.

V and J are TRBV7-8 and TRBJ1-3; D gene unclear. The V and J ends lost 1 base and 2 bases respectively, with 15 bases between them. CDR1 and CDR2 from the germline V gene are SGHVS and FQNEAQ. CDR3 length: 17 amino acids. The CDR3 loop reads CASSLGLAGRAGNTIYF. CDR3 coding DNA: TGTGCCAGCAGCTTAGGGTTGGCGGGGAGGGCTGGAAACACCATATATTTT.

CDR3 protein: CASSSPGPRFTEAFF. As DNA, the CDR3 is TGTGCCAGCAGCTCTCCGGGACCGAGGTTTACTGAAGCTTTCTTT. The chain combines TRBV5-6 with TRBJ1-1, with a tentative D call TRBD1 (5 bases). Germline values: CDR1 SGHDT, CDR2 YYEEEE. V was pared by 3 bases and J by 5 bases, with 17 bases between. The CDR3 is made up of 15 amino acids.

The rearrangement joins TRBV18 to TRBJ2-7; D may be TRBD2 (6 bases). The germline V and J ends were trimmed by 0 bases and 6 bases, with 15 bases remaining between them. The CDR3 runs to 15 residues. Germline assignment: CDR1 KGHSH and CDR2 LQKENI. Here the CDR3 DNA reads TGTGCCAGCTCACCACCGCTAGCGCCTGGAGTCGAGCAGTACTTC. Its protein product is CASSPPLAPGVEQYF.

The CDR3 coding sequence is TGTGCCAGCAGCGTAGAGGCAGGAGATTATAATTCACCCCTCCACTTT. Translation: CASSVEAGDYNSPLHF. The V call is TRBV9, the J call TRBJ1-6; D uncertain. This CDR3 region has 16 residues. Looked up from germline, CDR1 is SGDLS and CDR2 is YYNGEE. Trimming took 0 bases from V and 4 from J, leaving 11 bases between them. Full variable domain (remainder filled in from reference TRBV9 and TRBJ1-6): DSGVTQTPKHLITATGQRVTLRCSPRSGDLSVYWYQQSLDQGLQFLIQYYNGEERAKGNILERFSAQQFPDLHSELNLSSLELGDSALYFCASSVEAGDYNSPLHFGNGTRLTVT.

This chain uses TRBV10-2 with TRBJ1-6; D call uncertain. This CDR3 contains 15 residues. Trimming shortened V by 0 bases and J by 9 bases, and 12 bases separated the two germline ends. Per germline, CDR1 WSHSY and CDR2 SAAADI. Here the CDR3 DNA reads TGCGCCAGCAGTGAGTCGACTCCTTGGGTTTCACCCCTCCACTTT. Translating gives CASSESTPWVSPLHF.

V gene TRBV2 combines with J gene TRBJ2-5; D gene unclear. Trimming removed 6 bases from V and 2 bases from J, with 10 bases in between. Germline V gene sequence: CDR1 SNHLY, CDR2 FYNNEI. The CDR3 sequence is 13 residues long. DNA for the CDR3: TGTGCCAGCAGCCAACAGCTACAAGAGACCCAGTACTTC. Its translation is CASSQQLQETQYF. The full variable domain, its missing parts supplied by reference TRBV2 and TRBJ2-5, is EPEVTQTPSHQVTQMGQEVILRCVPISNHLYFYWYRQILGQKVEFLVSFYNNEISEKSEIFDDQFSVERPDGSNFTLKIRSTKLEDSAMYFCASSQQLQETQYFGPGTRLLVL.

The chain uses TRBV19 and TRBJ2-1, with TRBD2 matching over 12 bases. Germline V gives CDR1 LNHDA, CDR2 SQIVND (reference sequence). Trimming at V came to 5 bases and at J to 4 bases, leaving 9 bases not matched to a gene. This CDR3 has 17 residues. CDR3 sequence (DNA): TGTGCCAGTAGTTACCTAGCGGGAGGGAGTAGGTACAATGAGCAGTTCTTC. Its protein product is CASSYLAGGSRYNEQFF. Full variable domain (remainder filled in from reference TRBV19 and TRBJ2-1): DGGITQSPKYLFRKEGQNVTLSCEQNLNHDAMYWYRQDPGQGLRLIYYSQIVNDFQKGDIAEGYSVSREKKESFPLTVTSAQKNPTAFYLCASSYLAGGSRYNEQFFGPGTRLTVL.

The genes are TRBV29-1 and TRBJ2-7; D could derive from TRBD1 or TRBD2 (6 bases each). The CDR3 totals 13 residues. Trimming cost V 4 bases and J 0 bases, with 10 bases left between them. Germline V gives CDR1 SQVTM, CDR2 ANQGSEA. For the CDR3, the DNA is TGCAGCGTTGGCGGAGGGGGCTCCTACGAGCAGTACTTC. Its protein product is CSVGGGGSYEQYF.

This clone was observed a single time. The CDR3 region has the DNA TGTGCCAGCGGACAGGGTTTCGAGCAGTACTTC. Encoded protein: CASGQGFEQYF. This rearrangement joins TRBV6-1 to TRBJ2-7; 8 bases are shared with TRBD1. CDR3 length equals 11 residues. V gave up 8 bases and J gave up 6 bases; unmatched junction bases: 3. Germline V gives CDR1 MNHNS, CDR2 SASEGT.

V is TRBV15 and J is TRBJ1-2; D unresolved. This CDR3 comprises 15 residues. V was trimmed by 1 base and J by 4 bases, leaving 13 bases between them. CDR1 and CDR2 from the germline V gene are LNHNV and YYDKDF (reference sequence). The CDR3: CATSRGATAGYGYTF. The CDR3 bases are TGTGCCACCAGCAGAGGGGCCACAGCGGGCTATGGCTACACCTTC.

As to this clone: Germline is not matched at one junction end, which may reflect a read error. V and J are TRBV5-3 and TRBJ1-2; the D gene is possibly TRBD1 (5 bases). TRBV5-3 is given ORF status, its function remaining uncertain. The CDR3 runs to 13 residues. CDR3 sequence (DNA): TGTGCCAGCAGCTTGGGGGGACCCTATGGCTACACCTTC. It specifies CASSLGGPYGYTF.

The J gene is TRBJ1-1, the V gene TRBV4-1; 9 bases map to TRBD1. J lost 9 bases, V lost 0 bases, and 14 bases had no gene match. There are 17 residues in the CDR3. Germline V lookup: CDR1 MGHRA, CDR2 YSYEKL. CDR3 DNA: TGCGCCAGCAGCCAAGATCCGGGGACAAGAGGACAGGGGAAAGCTTTCTTT. Encoded protein: CASSQDPGTRGQGKAFF.

This rearrangement joins TRBV6-4 to TRBJ2-5; D is unresolved. This CDR3 comprises 13 residues. V lost 2 bases, J lost 5 bases, and 9 bases lay in between. Germline CDR1 MRHNA, CDR2 SNTAGT. The CDR3 region has the DNA TGTGCCAGCAGTGACAGGGAAGGGGAGACCCAGTACTTC. Amino acid sequence: CASSDREGETQYF.

This chain links TRBV19 with TRBJ2-5; D might be TRBD1 or TRBD2, each matching 5 bases. V was pared by 5 bases and J by 1 base, with 17 bases between. Germline V CDR1 and CDR2: LNHDA, SQIVND (reference sequence). This CDR3 spans 16 amino acids. The CDR3 sequence is CASSGGSTFFQETQYF. For the CDR3, the DNA is TGTGCCAGTAGTGGGGGATCCACATTCTTCCAAGAGACCCAGTACTTC.

This clone was seen just once. The rearrangement joins TRBV30 to TRBJ1-4, with 7 nucleotides matching TRBD1. The V segment lost 0 bases and the J segment 4 bases; nucleotides outside the gene matches: 5. This CDR3 contains 15 residues. CDR1 is GTSNPN, CDR2 SVGIG, per germline (reference sequence). The CDR3 spells CAWSVFRGNNEKLFF. The CDR3 bases are TGTGCCTGGAGTGTATTCAGGGGGAATAATGAAAAACTGTTTTTT.

This clone occurred once. The gene calls are TRBV19 and TRBJ2-7; TRBD1 or TRBD2 may be the D gene (5 bases each). CDR1 and CDR2 from the germline V gene are LNHDA and SQIVND (reference sequence). V was pared by 5 bases and J by 3 bases, with 17 bases between. This CDR3 contains 15 residues. Here the CDR3 DNA reads TGTGCCAGTAGTGTCATCCCGGGGCAGGGCTACGAGCAGTACTTC. It codes for CASSVIPGQGYEQYF.

J is TRBJ1-1 and V is TRBV7-6, with TRBD1 matching over 7 bases. The CDR3 is made up of 13 amino acids. The V segment lost 4 bases and the J segment 6 bases; nucleotides outside the gene matches: 5. The germline CDR1 and CDR2 sequences are SGHVS and FNYEAQ. The CDR3 spells CASSSNRGAEAFF. The CDR3 coding sequence is TGTGCCAGCAGCTCCAACAGGGGCGCTGAAGCTTTCTTT.

The rearrangement links TRBV5-1 to TRBJ1-1; D is unresolved. Trimming took 3 bases from V and 4 from J, leaving 13 bases between them. CDR1 SGHRS and CDR2 YFSETQ come from the germline V gene. This CDR3 region has 14 residues. CDR3 sequence: CASSWTGLSTEAFF. In nucleotides, the CDR3 is TGCGCCAGCAGCTGGACCGGGTTGAGCACTGAAGCTTTCTTT.

The V and J genes are TRBV7-9 and TRBJ1-2; 7 nucleotides align to TRBD1. CDR1 and CDR2 from the germline V gene are SEHNR and FQNEAQ (reference sequence). Trimming cost V 5 bases and J 4 bases; bases outside gene matches: 7. CDR3 length: 14 residues. DNA for the CDR3: TGTGCCAGCAGCCCGACAGGGTTTAGCTATGGCTACACCTTC. Residues: CASSPTGFSYGYTF.

V is TRBV5-1 and J is TRBJ2-1, with 10 bases identical to TRBD1. The ends lost 5 bases at V and 6 bases at J; junction bases unmatched: 5. The germline V gene encodes CDR1 SGHRS and CDR2 YFSETQ. The CDR3 sequence is 14 residues long. The CDR3 region has the DNA TGCGCCAGCAGTACCGGGACAGGGGCCAATGAGCAGTTCTTC. The encoded protein is CASSTGTGANEQFF.

The V call is TRBV18, the J call TRBJ2-2, with 11 positions matching TRBD2. Trimming at V came to 2 bases and at J to 1 base, leaving 9 bases not matched to a gene. The CDR3 totals 19 residues. Germline V gene lookup returns CDR1 KGHSH and CDR2 LQKENI. The CDR3 bases are TGTGCCAGCTCACCAAAGGCACTAGCGGGAGTAAGGAACACCGGGGAGCTGTTTTTT. This translates into CASSPKALAGVRNTGELFF.

This clone was seen a single time. The J gene is TRBJ2-4, the V gene TRBV4-1, with TRBD2 matching 7 bases. Germline V gives CDR1 MGHRA, CDR2 YSYEKL. The V gene end was trimmed by 4 bases and the J gene end by 2 bases; junction bases not matched to a gene: 17. The CDR3 runs to 19 residues. CDR3 sequence reads: CASSPYGADAGASKNIQYF. CDR3 bases: TGCGCCAGCAGCCCGTATGGGGCGGACGCGGGAGCCTCCAAAAACATTCAGTACTTC.

The rearrangement links TRBV19 to TRBJ2-2; TRBD2 aligns across 7 bases. Unmatched junction bases numbered 7, after V lost 6 bases and J lost 0 bases. This CDR3 comprises 16 residues. Germline V lookup: CDR1 LNHDA, CDR2 SQIVND (reference sequence). The CDR3 coding sequence is TGTGCCAGTAGCGAGGGCAGCGGGGCGAACACCGGGGAGCTGTTTTTT. This translates into CASSEGSGANTGELFF.